This TCR beta chain emerged from a study of chemoradiotherapy in HPV16-positive cancers. General study findings and limits: Non-HPV-specific T cells did not expand in tumors during treatment, whereas candidate HPV-specific clones and E7-related motifs did.

Libraries were prepared by immunoSEQ multiplex PCR; TCRdb keeps only in-frame clonotypes and omits some of them. The table has 5,200 or so clones, approximately 84% seen once. Turning to this clone: Its antigen is unidentified.

Germline V gene sequence: CDR1 MNHNS, CDR2 SASEGT. This CDR3 has 17 residues. V lost 2 bases and J 6 bases, leaving 17 bases between the germline ends. Repeated repertoire sampling spanned the course of chemoradiotherapy. This material consisted of tumor tissue, taken from a patient who underwent chemoradiotherapy. The source of this sequence is a human donor with HPV-associated anogenital cancer. This chain joins TRBV6-1 and TRBJ1-6; D is unclear. The CDR3 nucleotides are TGTGCCAGCAGTGAAAGGCTCCGAGGGAACATTAATTCACCCCTCCACTTT. It is translated as CASSERLRGNINSPLHF.